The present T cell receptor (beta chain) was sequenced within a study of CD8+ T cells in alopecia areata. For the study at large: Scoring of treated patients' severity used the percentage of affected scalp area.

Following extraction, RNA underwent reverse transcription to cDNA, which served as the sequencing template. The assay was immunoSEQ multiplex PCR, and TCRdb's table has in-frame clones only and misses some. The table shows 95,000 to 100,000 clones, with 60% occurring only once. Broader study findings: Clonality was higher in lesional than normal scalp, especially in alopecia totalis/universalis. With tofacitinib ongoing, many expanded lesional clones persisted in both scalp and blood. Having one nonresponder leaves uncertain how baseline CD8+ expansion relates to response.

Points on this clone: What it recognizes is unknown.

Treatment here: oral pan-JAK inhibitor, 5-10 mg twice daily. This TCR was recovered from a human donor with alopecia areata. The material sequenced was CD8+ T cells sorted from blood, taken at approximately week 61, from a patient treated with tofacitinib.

Here the CDR3 reads CASSPGTESNQPQHF. In nucleotides, the CDR3 is TGTGCCAGCAGCCCCGGGACAGAAAGCAATCAGCCCCAGCATTTT. The genes are TRBV5-6 and TRBJ1-5; 7 bases map to TRBD1. Per germline, CDR1 SGHDT and CDR2 YYEEEE. This CDR3 spans 15 amino acids. Trimming at V came to 4 bases and at J to 1 base, leaving 5 bases not matched to a gene.